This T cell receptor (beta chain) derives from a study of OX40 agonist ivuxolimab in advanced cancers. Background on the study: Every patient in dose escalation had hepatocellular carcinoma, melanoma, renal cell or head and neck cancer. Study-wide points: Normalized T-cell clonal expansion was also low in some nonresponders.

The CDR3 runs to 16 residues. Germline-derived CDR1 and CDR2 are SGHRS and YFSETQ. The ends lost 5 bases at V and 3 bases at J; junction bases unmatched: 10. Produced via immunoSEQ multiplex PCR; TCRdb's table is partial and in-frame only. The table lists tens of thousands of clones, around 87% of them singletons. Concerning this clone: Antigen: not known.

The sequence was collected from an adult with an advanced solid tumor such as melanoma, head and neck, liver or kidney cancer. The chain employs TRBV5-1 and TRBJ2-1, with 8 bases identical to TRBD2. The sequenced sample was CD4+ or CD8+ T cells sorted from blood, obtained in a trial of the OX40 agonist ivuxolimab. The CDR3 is CASRSFGGAIYNEQFF. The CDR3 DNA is TGCGCCAGCAGATCTTTCGGGGGGGCCATCTACAATGAGCAGTTCTTC. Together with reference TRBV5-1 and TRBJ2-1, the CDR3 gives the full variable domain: KAGVTQTPRYLIKTRGQQVTLSCSPISGHRSVSWYQQTPGQGLQFLFEYFSETQRNKGNFPGRFSGRQFSNSRSEMNVSTLELGDSALYLCASRSFGGAIYNEQFFGPGTRLTVL.